The 13 T cell receptor beta chains below come from one sample, sequenced in a study of cytomegalovirus exposure and HLA in healthy donors. The PCR made use of 60 Vbeta and 13 Jbeta primers. The assay was immunoSEQ multiplex PCR, and TCRdb's table has in-frame clones only and misses some. The sample shows tens of thousands of clones, and roughly a sixth sits with its ten largest clones. Sequencing input: PBMCs. All receptors come from a male donor in good health and CMV-seropositive.

The chain carries TRBV19 and TRBJ2-7, with 7 positions matching TRBD2. The CDR3 has 14 residues. CDR1 and CDR2 from the germline V gene are LNHDA and SQIVND (reference sequence). The ends lost 4 bases at V and 5 bases at J; junction bases unmatched: 8. CDR3 residues: CASSRGGDSHEQYF. CDR3 nucleotides: TGTGCCAGTAGTAGGGGGGGAGATTCCCACGAGCAGTACTTC.

This chain links TRBV18 with TRBJ1-1; 9 positions agree with TRBD1. This CDR3 is 14 amino acids long. Trimming removed 3 bases from V and 6 bases from J; junction bases left unmatched: 5. Germline V gene lookup returns CDR1 KGHSH and CDR2 LQKENI. The CDR3 sequence: CASSPGQGTPEAFF. CDR3 sequence (DNA): TGTGCCAGCTCACCCGGACAGGGGACCCCTGAAGCTTTCTTT.

The V and J genes are TRBV30 and TRBJ2-1, with 8 bases lining up with TRBD1. The CDR3 covers 13 residues. Germline V gene sequence: CDR1 GTSNPN, CDR2 SVGIG (reference sequence). Trimming cost V 5 bases and J 12 bases; bases outside gene matches: 12. CDR3 in amino acids: CAWQTKQGERQFF. DNA of the CDR3: TGTGCCTGGCAAACCAAACAGGGGGAAAGGCAGTTCTTC.

The chain links TRBV5-1 to TRBJ2-1; TRBD1 aligns across 7 bases. Germline CDR1 is SGHRS and CDR2 is YFSETQ. The ends lost 3 bases at V and 0 bases at J; junction bases unmatched: 3. The CDR3 has 15 residues. The CDR3 DNA sequence: TGCGCCAGCAGCTCGACAGGGAGCTCCTACAATGAGCAGTTCTTC. Amino acids: CASSSTGSSYNEQFF.

The chain recombines TRBV4-2 with TRBJ2-7; D might be TRBD2 (5 bases). This CDR3 has 14 residues. The V end lost 1 base, the J end lost 5 bases, and 12 bases lay between the germline ends. The germline V gene has CDR1 LGHNA and CDR2 YNFKEQ. The CDR3 spells CASSQVLDAHEQYF. CDR3 DNA: TGTGCCAGCAGCCAAGTACTAGATGCCCACGAGCAGTACTTC.

This chain uses TRBV2 with TRBJ2-7; tentative D call: TRBD1 (8 bases). Germline CDR1 and CDR2: SNHLY and FYNNEI. The CDR3 contains 13 residues. Trimming shortened V by 6 bases and J by 5 bases, and 14 bases separated the two germline ends. The CDR3 sequence: CASRRTGTNEQYF. The CDR3 DNA sequence: TGTGCCAGCAGGAGGACAGGGACTAACGAGCAGTACTTC.

The rearrangement joins TRBV6-1 to TRBJ1-5, with D possibly TRBD1 on 6 matching bases. The CDR3 runs 13 residues. V lost 6 bases and J 9 bases, leaving 15 bases between the germline ends. Per germline, CDR1 MNHNS and CDR2 SASEGT. CDR3 region: CASRTGSQGPQHF. The CDR3 bases are TGTGCCAGCAGAACAGGGTCCCAAGGGCCCCAGCATTTT.

V is TRBV29-1 and J is TRBJ2-7; D is perhaps TRBD2 (6 bases). V was pared by 4 bases and J by 0 bases, with 16 bases between. This CDR3 region has 15 residues. Germline CDR1 is SQVTM and CDR2 is ANQGSEA. CDR3 sequence (DNA): TGCAGCGTTGTGGGACTCGAAATGAGCTCCTACGAGCAGTACTTC. Residues: CSVVGLEMSSYEQYF.

The gene calls are TRBV4-3 and TRBJ2-1, with 7 positions matching TRBD2. Trimming cost V 0 bases and J 12 bases; bases outside gene matches: 8. The CDR3 covers 14 residues. Germline-derived CDR1 and CDR2 are LGHNA and YSLEER. CDR3 nucleotide sequence: TGCGCCAGCAGCCAAGATGCAGCGGGACCAAGGCAGTTCTTC. This translates into CASSQDAAGPRQFF.

CDR3 amino acids: CASSPTGNQPQHF. CDR3 sequence (DNA): TGTGCCAGCAGCCCGACAGGTAATCAGCCCCAGCATTTT. The chain combines TRBV4-2 with TRBJ1-5; possible D gene TRBD1, 6 bases. The V gene's germline CDR1 is LGHNA and CDR2 YNFKEQ. V lost 4 bases and J lost 4, with 8 bases in between. The length of the CDR3 is 13 residues.

The CDR3 nucleotides are TGTGCCACCAGCAGAGCCGACGGGGGTGCCTACGAGCAGTACTTC. Residues: CATSRADGGAYEQYF. This rearrangement joins TRBV15 to TRBJ2-7, with a tentative D call TRBD2 (6 bases). This CDR3 spans 15 amino acids. V lost 1 base, J lost 2 bases, and 12 bases lay in between. The germline CDR1 and CDR2 sequences are LNHNV and YYDKDF (reference sequence).

The CDR3 DNA reads TGTGCCACCCGCCGGGCAGGAGGCCACGAGCAGTACTTC. Its protein is CATRRAGGHEQYF. The chain links TRBV6-5 to TRBJ2-7, with D tentatively TRBD2 (5 bases). Germline V gives CDR1 MNHEY, CDR2 SVGAGI. The CDR3 sequence is 13 residues long. The V end lost 10 bases, the J end lost 5 bases, and 18 bases lay between the germline ends.

The chain recombines TRBV30 with TRBJ1-2; the match to TRBD1 covers 7 bases. The V and J ends lost 5 bases and 6 bases, in that order; junction bases with no gene match: 15. The length of the CDR3 is 15 residues. The germline CDR1 and CDR2 sequences are GTSNPN and SVGIG (reference sequence). The CDR3 protein is CAWFPMTGPEHGYTF. The CDR3 region has the DNA TGTGCCTGGTTCCCCATGACAGGGCCGGAGCATGGCTACACCTTC.